These 4 T cell receptor beta chains were sequenced from one sample in a study of OX40 agonist ivuxolimab in advanced cancers. The data were produced by immunoSEQ multiplex PCR, yet TCRdb's version contains in-frame clones alone and is incomplete. The table shows under 75,000 clones, with just over 85% occurring only once. Sequencing was performed on CD4+ or CD8+ T cells sorted from blood, taken in a trial of the OX40 agonist ivuxolimab. The receptor source for this set is an adult with an advanced solid tumor such as melanoma, head and neck, liver or kidney cancer.

The chain links TRBV30 to TRBJ2-7, with a tentative D call TRBD1 (5 bases). The length of the CDR3 is 12 residues. The V end was cut by 5 bases, the J end by 3 bases, with 11 bases between. Per germline, CDR1 GTSNPN and CDR2 SVGIG (reference sequence). The DNA of the CDR3 is TGTGCCTGGGATACAGGATTCTACGAGCAGTACTTC. Translation gives CAWDTGFYEQYF.

The gene calls are TRBV15 and TRBJ2-1, with D possibly matching TRBD2 (7 bases). The CDR3 has 17 amino acids. Looked up from germline, CDR1 is LNHNV and CDR2 is YYDKDF (reference sequence). The V end lost 3 bases, the J end lost 6 bases, and 21 bases lay between the germline ends. CDR3 sequence: CATSSAPRGGWGNEQFF. DNA for the CDR3: TGTGCCACCAGCAGCGCCCCTCGCGGGGGCTGGGGCAATGAGCAGTTCTTC.

This clone has only one observation. The chain joins TRBV30 to TRBJ2-2; the D call may be TRBD1 or TRBD2 (5 bases each). Germline V gene data show CDR1 as GTSNPN and CDR2 as SVGIG (reference sequence). The CDR3 length is 14 residues. V lost 6 bases and J lost 4, with 15 bases in between. CDR3 sequence reads: CACRGPLGTGELFF. In DNA, the CDR3 is TGTGCCTGTCGGGGACCCCTGGGCACCGGGGAGCTGTTTTTT.

J is TRBJ2-3 and V is TRBV27, with TRBD1 as a possible D gene (5 bases). CDR1 is MNHEY, CDR2 SMNVEV, per germline (reference sequence). The CDR3 has 13 residues. The ends were cut back, 3 bases at V and 2 bases at J, with 6 bases in the middle. Here the CDR3 reads CASSLDNTDTQYF. CDR3 coding DNA: TGTGCCAGCAGTTTGGACAACACAGATACGCAGTATTTT.